This T cell receptor (beta chain) was profiled in a study of persistence of HIV-infected CD4 T cells. The CDR3 has 14 amino acids. CDR1 MRHNA and CDR2 SNTAGT come from the germline V gene. V was pared by 6 bases and J by 3 bases, with 6 bases of the junction left unmatched. Sequencing used immunoSEQ version 4 in survey mode. Libraries were prepared by immunoSEQ multiplex PCR; TCRdb keeps only in-frame clonotypes and omits some of them. The repertoire holds more than 30,000 clones, with 65% to 75% as singletons. Concerning this clone itself: Antigen: not known.

Cells were stimulated with overlapping HIV-1 Gag 15-mer peptides. Responding CD4+ T cells were sorted by upregulation of both CD40 ligand and CD69. The specimen comprised CD4+ T cells sorted from PBMCs after roughly 18-hour stimulation, sampled from a patient who received antiretroviral therapy. This chain joins TRBV6-4 and TRBJ1-1, with 8 bases fitting TRBD1. The clonotype was recovered from an adult man with HIV who was CMV-seropositive. CDR3 residues: CASRTVQGDTEAFF. CDR3 DNA sequence: TGTGCCAGCAGGACCGTACAGGGGGACACTGAAGCTTTCTTT.